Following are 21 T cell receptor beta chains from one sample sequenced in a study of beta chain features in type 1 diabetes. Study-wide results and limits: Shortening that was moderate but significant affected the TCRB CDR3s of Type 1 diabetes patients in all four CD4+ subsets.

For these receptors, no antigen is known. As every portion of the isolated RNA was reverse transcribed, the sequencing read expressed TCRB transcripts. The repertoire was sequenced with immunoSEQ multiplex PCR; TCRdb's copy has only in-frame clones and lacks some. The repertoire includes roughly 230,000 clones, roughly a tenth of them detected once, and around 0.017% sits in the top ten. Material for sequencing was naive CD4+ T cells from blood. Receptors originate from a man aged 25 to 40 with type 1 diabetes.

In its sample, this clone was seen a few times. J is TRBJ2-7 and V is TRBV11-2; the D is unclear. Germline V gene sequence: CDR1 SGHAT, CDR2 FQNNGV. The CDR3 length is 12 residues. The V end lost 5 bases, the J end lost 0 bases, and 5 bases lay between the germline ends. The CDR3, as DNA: TGTGCCAGCAGCCCCGTCTCCTACGAGCAGTACTTC. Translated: CASSPVSYEQYF.

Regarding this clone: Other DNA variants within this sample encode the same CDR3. CDR3 residues: CASSLGGRPYEQYF. The CDR3 nucleotides read TGTGCCAGCAGCTTGGGGGGCAGACCCTACGAGCAGTACTTC. The gene calls are TRBV5-4 and TRBJ2-7; perhaps TRBD1 as D (5 bases). Per the germline V gene, CDR1 is SGHNT and CDR2 is YYREEE (reference sequence). CDR3 length: 14 residues. V was shortened by 0 bases and J by 2 bases, with 9 bases between the two germline ends.

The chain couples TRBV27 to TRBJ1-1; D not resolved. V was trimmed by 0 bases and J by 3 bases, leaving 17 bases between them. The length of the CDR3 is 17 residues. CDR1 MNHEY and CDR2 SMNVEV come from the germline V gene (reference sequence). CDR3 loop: CASSLSGRGGSYTEAFF. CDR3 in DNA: TGTGCCAGCAGTTTATCGGGTAGAGGAGGATCGTACACTGAAGCTTTCTTT.

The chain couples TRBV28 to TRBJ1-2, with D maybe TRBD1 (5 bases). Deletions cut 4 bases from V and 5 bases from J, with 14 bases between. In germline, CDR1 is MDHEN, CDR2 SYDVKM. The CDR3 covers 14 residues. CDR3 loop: CASSWMQGTYGYTF. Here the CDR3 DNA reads TGTGCCAGCAGTTGGATGCAGGGAACGTATGGCTACACCTTC.

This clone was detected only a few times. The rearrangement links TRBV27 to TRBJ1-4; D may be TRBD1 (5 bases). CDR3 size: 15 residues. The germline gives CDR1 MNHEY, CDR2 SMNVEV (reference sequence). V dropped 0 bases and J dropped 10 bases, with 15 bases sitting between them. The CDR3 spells CASSLSRQPFGKLFF. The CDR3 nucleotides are TGTGCCAGCAGTTTATCGCGACAGCCCTTTGGAAAACTGTTTTTT. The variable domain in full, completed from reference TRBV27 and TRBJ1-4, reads EAQVTQNPRYLITVTGKKLTVTCSQNMNHEYMSWYRQDPGLGLRQIYYSMNVEVTDKGDVPEGYKVSRKEKRNFPLILESPSPNQTSLYFCASSLSRQPFGKLFFGSGTQLSVL.

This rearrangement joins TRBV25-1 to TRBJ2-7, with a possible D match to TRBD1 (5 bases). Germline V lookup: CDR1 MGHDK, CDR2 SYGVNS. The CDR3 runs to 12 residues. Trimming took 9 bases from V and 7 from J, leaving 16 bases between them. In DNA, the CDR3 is TGTGCCAGTAGTAAGGGGTCGAGGGAGCAGTACTTC. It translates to CASSKGSREQYF.

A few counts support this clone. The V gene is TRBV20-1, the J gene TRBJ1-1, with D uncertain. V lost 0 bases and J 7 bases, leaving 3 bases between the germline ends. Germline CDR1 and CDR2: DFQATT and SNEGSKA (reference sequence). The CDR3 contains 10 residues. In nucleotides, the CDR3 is TGCAGTGCTAGAGATAATGAAGCTTTCTTT. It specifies CSARDNEAFF.

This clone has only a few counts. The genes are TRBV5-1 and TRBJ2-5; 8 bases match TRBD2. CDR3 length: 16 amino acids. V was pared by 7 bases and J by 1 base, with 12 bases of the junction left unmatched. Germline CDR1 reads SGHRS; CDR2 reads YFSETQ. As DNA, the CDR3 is TGCGCCAGCTCGCCTGGGCTAGCGGGCCCCCAAGAGACCCAGTACTTC. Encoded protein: CASSPGLAGPQETQYF.

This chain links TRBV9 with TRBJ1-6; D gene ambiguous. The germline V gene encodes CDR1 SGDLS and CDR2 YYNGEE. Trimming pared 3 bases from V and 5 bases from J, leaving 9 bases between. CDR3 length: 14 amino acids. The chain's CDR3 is CASSAGPDNSPLHF. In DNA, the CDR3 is TGTGCCAGCAGCGCGGGTCCGGATAATTCACCCCTCCACTTT.

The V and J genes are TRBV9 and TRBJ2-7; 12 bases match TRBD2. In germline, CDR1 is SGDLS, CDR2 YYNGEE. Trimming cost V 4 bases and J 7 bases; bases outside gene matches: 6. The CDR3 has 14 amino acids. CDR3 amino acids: CASSLGTSGPEQYF. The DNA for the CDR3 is TGTGCCAGCAGCCTAGGGACTAGCGGGCCGGAGCAGTACTTC.

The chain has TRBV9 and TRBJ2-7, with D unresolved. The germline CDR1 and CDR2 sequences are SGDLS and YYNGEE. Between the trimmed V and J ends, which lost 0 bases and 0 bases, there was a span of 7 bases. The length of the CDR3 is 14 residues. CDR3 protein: CASSVGQASYEQYF. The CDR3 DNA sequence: TGTGCCAGCAGCGTAGGTCAGGCCTCCTACGAGCAGTACTTC.

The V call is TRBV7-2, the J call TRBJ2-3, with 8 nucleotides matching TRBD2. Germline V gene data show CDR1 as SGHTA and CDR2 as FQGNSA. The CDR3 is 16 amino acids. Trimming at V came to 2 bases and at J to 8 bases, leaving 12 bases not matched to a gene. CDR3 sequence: CASSLLSGGVRGTQYF. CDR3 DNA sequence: TGTGCCAGCAGCTTATTATCCGGGGGGGTACGTGGTACGCAGTATTTT.

Here the CDR3 DNA reads TGTGCCATCAGTGACCGTAGTACTGAAGCTTTCTTT. Translated: CAISDRSTEAFF. V is TRBV10-3 and J is TRBJ1-1; D uncertain. Trimming removed 3 bases at V and 5 bases at J, with 7 bases between. This CDR3 is 12 amino acids long. CDR1 is ENHRY and CDR2 is SYGVKD in the germline V gene.

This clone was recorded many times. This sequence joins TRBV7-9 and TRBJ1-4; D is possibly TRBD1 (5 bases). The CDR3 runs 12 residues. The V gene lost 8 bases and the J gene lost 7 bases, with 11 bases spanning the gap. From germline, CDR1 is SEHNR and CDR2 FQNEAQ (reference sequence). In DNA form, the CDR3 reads TGTGCCAGCCAAGGGGCTCGTGAAAAACTGTTTTTT. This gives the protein CASQGAREKLFF.

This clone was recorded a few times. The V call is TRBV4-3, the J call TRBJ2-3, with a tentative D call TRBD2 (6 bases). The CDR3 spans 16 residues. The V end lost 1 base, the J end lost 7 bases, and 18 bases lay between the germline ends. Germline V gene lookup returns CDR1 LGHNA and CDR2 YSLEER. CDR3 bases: TGCGCCAGCAGCCAAGTTGTTGGCGGGGCGACGTATACGCAGTATTTT. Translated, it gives CASSQVVGGATYTQYF.

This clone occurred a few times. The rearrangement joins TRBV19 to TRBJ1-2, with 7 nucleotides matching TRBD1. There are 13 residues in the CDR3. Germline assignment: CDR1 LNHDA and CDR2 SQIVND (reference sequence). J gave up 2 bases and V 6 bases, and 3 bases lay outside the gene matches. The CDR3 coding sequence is TGTGCCAGTAGCCGGGACAGAAACTATGGCTACACCTTC. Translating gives CASSRDRNYGYTF.

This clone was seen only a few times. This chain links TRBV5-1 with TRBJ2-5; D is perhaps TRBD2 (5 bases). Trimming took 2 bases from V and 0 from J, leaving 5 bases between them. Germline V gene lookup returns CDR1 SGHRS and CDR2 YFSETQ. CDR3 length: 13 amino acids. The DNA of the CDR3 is TGCGCCAGCAGCTTCGGGAACCAAGAGACCCAGTACTTC. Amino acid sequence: CASSFGNQETQYF.

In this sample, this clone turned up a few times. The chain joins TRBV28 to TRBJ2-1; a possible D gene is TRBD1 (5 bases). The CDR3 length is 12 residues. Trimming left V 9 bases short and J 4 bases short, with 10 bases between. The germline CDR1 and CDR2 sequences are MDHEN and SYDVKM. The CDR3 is CASTTGYNEQFF. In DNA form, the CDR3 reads TGTGCCAGTACCACAGGATACAATGAGCAGTTCTTC.

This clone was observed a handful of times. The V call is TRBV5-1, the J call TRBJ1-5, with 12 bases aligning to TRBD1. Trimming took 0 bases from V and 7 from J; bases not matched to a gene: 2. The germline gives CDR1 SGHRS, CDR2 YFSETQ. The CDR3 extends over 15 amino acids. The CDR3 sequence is CASSLAGQGAQPQHF. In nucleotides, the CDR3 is TGCGCCAGCAGCTTGGCGGGACAGGGGGCACAGCCCCAGCATTTT.

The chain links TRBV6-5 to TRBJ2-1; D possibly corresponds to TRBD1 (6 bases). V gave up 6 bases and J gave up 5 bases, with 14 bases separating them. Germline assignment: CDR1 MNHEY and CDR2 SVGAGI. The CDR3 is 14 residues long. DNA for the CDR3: TGTGCCAGCAGCCCCAGGGGCCGTAACAATGAGCAGTTCTTC. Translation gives CASSPRGRNNEQFF.

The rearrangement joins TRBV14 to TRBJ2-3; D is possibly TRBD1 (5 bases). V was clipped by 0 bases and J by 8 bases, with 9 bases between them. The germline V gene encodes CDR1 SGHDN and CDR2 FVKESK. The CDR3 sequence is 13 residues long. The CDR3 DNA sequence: TGTGCCAGCAGCCAAGATAGTGGGGCTACGCAGTATTTT. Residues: CASSQDSGATQYF.